This TCR beta chain appears in the sequencing data of a study of blood T cell repertoires in COVID-19. The overall study: COVID-19 samples from acute and convalescent phases originated in the United States, Italy and Spain.

TCRdb keeps only in-frame clones here, not all; method: immunoSEQ multiplex PCR. The sample lists around 250,000 clones, about four fifths seen once, with roughly 5.3% in the top ten. Germline V gives CDR1 LNHDA, CDR2 SQIVND (reference sequence). Unmatched junction bases numbered 13, after V lost 8 bases and J lost 5 bases. The CDR3 has 16 amino acids. Exposed volunteers were people who met a COVID-19 case within 2 weeks before study entry. This sequence originates from a man between 40 and 49 years old who had been exposed to COVID-19. V gene TRBV19 combines with J gene TRBJ2-1; 9 positions agree with TRBD2. The material sequenced was PBMCs or T cells enriched from blood (not recorded which). CDR3 sequence (DNA): TGTGCCAGTGGTAGAGGGAGCGGGAGGATGGACAATGAGCAGTTCTTC. This encodes CASGRGSGRMDNEQFF.